The T cell receptor beta chain described here comes from a study of T cell responses to AZD1222 COVID-19 vaccine. Findings of the study overall: The number of AZD1222 recipients seropositive at baseline was only five or six. CD4 TCRs covered the whole spike, strongest at regions 160-218 and 743-854.

Sequencing was performed with immunoSEQ multiplex PCR; in TCRdb, only in-frame clones are kept and a portion is missing. Of roughly 100,000 clones in the sample, more than 75% were seen once. About this clone: As yet, its antigen is unknown.

The germline V gene encodes CDR1 SGHTA and CDR2 FQGTGA. V was shortened by 0 bases and J by 8 bases, with 2 bases between the two germline ends. The CDR3 loop spans 11 amino acids. The rearrangement joins TRBV7-3 to TRBJ2-1; D is undetermined. The sequence derives from an adult in good health. Specimen: peripheral blood, collected on day 0 of AZD1222 vaccination. CDR3 bases: TGTGCCAGCAGCTTAACTGATGAGCAGTTCTTC. This sequence encodes CASSLTDEQFF.